The rows below give T cell receptor beta chains drawn from one sample of a study of PD-1 blockade in classical Hodgkin lymphoma. Sequenced by immunoSEQ multiplex PCR; TCRdb stores in-frame clones only, minus some. The table has some 100,000 clones, roughly 89% seen once. This sample comprised peripheral blood mononuclear cells (PBMCs), obtained at baseline. The receptors originated from a human donor with classical Hodgkin lymphoma. The CDR3 runs from the conserved cysteine through the conserved F or W. A D gene is named only where the DNA matches it firmly. Not every row has a clone size; where given, it reads once, few, many or a size class.

TRBV7-9,TRBD2,NA,TRBJ2-1,CASSRLTSGGGNEQFF,TGTGCCAGCAGCCGCCTAACTAGCGGAGGGGGCAATGAGCAGTTCTTC
TRBV30,NA,NA,TRBJ1-4,CAWSERNKNEKLFF,TGTGCCTGGAGTGAGAGAAATAAAAATGAAAAACTGTTTTTT
TRBV7-2,NA,NA,TRBJ1-2,CASSYGQTNYGYTF,TGTGCCAGCAGCTATGGACAGACTAACTATGGCTACACCTTC
TRBV5-4,TRBD2,NA,TRBJ2-7,CASSPWGLAGAYEQYF,TGTGCCAGCAGCCCCTGGGGACTAGCGGGAGCCTACGAGCAGTACTTC
TRBV5-1,NA,once,TRBJ2-7,CASSNLGGTYEQYF,TGCGCCAGCAGCAATCTGGGAGGAACCTACGAGCAGTACTTC
TRBV18,TRBD1,NA,TRBJ2-2,CASSPRTGQGSDTGELFF,TGTGCCAGCTCACCAAGGACGGGACAGGGGAGCGACACCGGGGAGCTGTTTTTT
TRBV4-1,NA,NA,TRBJ2-4,CASRQTLGGENIQYF,TGCGCCAGCAGGCAGACTCTAGGAGGGGAAAACATTCAGTACTTC
TRBV10-3,NA,NA,TRBJ2-7,CAISDELDGSYEQYF,TGTGCCATCAGTGATGAACTGGACGGATCCTACGAGCAGTACTTC
TRBV12-5,NA,NA,TRBJ1-4,CASDIGGRRGKLFF,TGTGCTAGTGACATAGGGGGGAGAAGAGGGAAACTGTTTTTT
TRBV7-2,TRBD1,NA,TRBJ2-5,CASSSATAGQAFQETQYF,TGTGCCAGCAGCTCCGCCACCGCTGGACAGGCCTTCCAAGAGACCCAGTACTTC
TRBV19,NA,NA,TRBJ1-5,CASSHPGGGAGQPQHF,TGTGCCAGTAGTCACCCCGGGGGGGGAGCAGGACAGCCCCAGCATTTT
TRBV6-5,NA,few,TRBJ1-2,CASGEPPYGYTF,TGTGCCAGCGGGGAGCCCCCTTATGGCTACACCTTC
TRBV19,NA,NA,TRBJ1-4,CASSIEGTVANEKLFF,TGTGCCAGTAGTATAGAGGGCACGGTGGCTAATGAAAAACTGTTTTTT
TRBV7-8,TRBD2,NA,TRBJ2-1,CASSPRLAGALRSSYNEQFF,TGTGCCAGCAGCCCGAGACTAGCGGGAGCCCTGAGGAGCTCCTACAATGAGCAGTTCTTC
TRBV6-1,NA,NA,TRBJ1-2,CASSRGYTF,TGTGCCAGCAGTCGAGGCTACACCTTC
TRBV30,NA,NA,TRBJ1-3,CAWSVGVSGNTIYF,TGTGCCTGGAGTGTTGGGGTCTCTGGAAACACCATATATTTT
TRBV19,NA,NA,TRBJ1-5,CASRSSRGGWNQPQHF,TGTGCCAGTAGGTCCTCAAGGGGGGGCTGGAATCAGCCCCAGCATTTT
TRBV10-1,TRBD2,few,TRBJ2-3,CASSDIIGTSGVGPDTQYF,TGCGCCAGCAGTGATATCATAGGGACTAGCGGAGTCGGCCCAGATACGCAGTATTTT
TRBV27,TRBD2,NA,TRBJ2-7,CASTPWGRAGEFSYEQYF,TGTGCCAGCACCCCTTGGGGCCGAGCGGGAGAGTTTTCCTACGAGCAGTACTTC
TRBV12-5,TRBD2,once,TRBJ2-1,CASGLGPAGSYNEQFF,TGTGCTAGTGGTTTGGGGCCAGCGGGATCCTACAATGAGCAGTTCTTC
TRBV27,NA,NA,TRBJ2-1,CASSRSAYSYNEQFF,TGTGCCAGCAGCCGTAGCGCCTACTCCTACAATGAGCAGTTCTTC
TRBV6-6,TRBD2,NA,TRBJ2-7,CASSYAGDLGNF,TGTGCCAGCAGTTACGCGGGGGACCTTGGGAACTTC
TRBV28,NA,NA,TRBJ1-2,CASSLTGSYGYTF,TGTGCCAGCAGTTTAACAGGGTCTTATGGCTACACCTTC
TRBV10-3,TRBD1,NA,TRBJ2-2,CASTTGTGSTGELFF,TGTGCCTCGACAACCGGGACAGGGAGCACCGGGGAGCTGTTTTTT
TRBV28,TRBD2,NA,TRBJ2-3,CASTPRGVAGVHGDTQYF,TGTGCCAGCACACCGCGAGGGGTAGCGGGAGTTCACGGGGATACGCAGTATTTT
TRBV15,NA,NA,TRBJ2-1,CATSSLLSSYNEQFF,TGTGCCACCAGCAGTCTACTCAGCTCCTACAATGAGCAGTTCTTC
TRBV4-1,TRBD2,NA,TRBJ2-1,CASSQGIRGDEQFF,TGCGCCAGCAGCCAAGGAATCCGGGGGGATGAGCAGTTCTTC
TRBV5-6,NA,NA,TRBJ2-2,CASSLGRNTGELFF,TGTGCCAGCAGTTTGGGAAGGAACACCGGGGAGCTGTTTTTT
TRBV7-9,NA,NA,TRBJ2-1,CASINGGNVEQFF,TGTGCCAGCATCAACGGAGGGAATGTTGAGCAGTTCTTC
TRBV7-3,TRBD1,NA,TRBJ2-7,CASSLRTGTYEQYF,TGTGCCAGCAGTCTTCGGACAGGTACCTACGAGCAGTACTTC